Each of the 14 T cell receptor beta chains below was sequenced from the same sample in a study of cytomegalovirus exposure and HLA in healthy donors. PCR involved 60 Vbeta and 13 Jbeta primers. Data came from immunoSEQ multiplex PCR; TCRdb stores just in-frame clones and leaves some out. The data show around 100,000 clones, over 60% seen once. The sequenced material came from PBMCs. The receptors derive from a female donor in good health and CMV-seropositive.

V usage is TRBV19 and J usage is TRBJ1-5, with D uncertain. The CDR3 is 15 residues long. Germline V gives CDR1 LNHDA, CDR2 SQIVND (reference sequence). V was shortened by 7 bases and J by 0 bases, with 13 bases between the two germline ends. As DNA, the CDR3 is TGTGCCAGTACCTATAGGCGGGTTAGCAATCAGCCCCAGCATTTT. Translated: CASTYRRVSNQPQHF.

This clone appeared a few times. The chain couples TRBV10-2 to TRBJ1-1; D may be TRBD1 (5 bases). CDR1 and CDR2 (germline): WSHSY, SAAADI. V lost 2 bases to trimming and J lost 8 bases, with 15 bases between them. There are 14 residues in the CDR3. The CDR3 DNA follows: TGCGCCAGCAGTGAGACGCACAGAACAGGAGAAGCTTTCTTT. Translating it yields CASSETHRTGEAFF.

Here the CDR3 reads CASSLRSGSAYGYTF. As DNA, the CDR3 is TGTGCCAGCAGCTTAAGGTCAGGATCCGCATATGGCTACACCTTC. The chain has TRBV7-9 and TRBJ1-2; unclear D gene. The CDR3 has 15 amino acids. V lost 2 bases to trimming and J lost 5 bases, with 15 bases between them. Germline CDR1 reads SEHNR; CDR2 reads FQNEAQ (reference sequence).

The rearrangement links TRBV18 to TRBJ2-5; 8 bases match TRBD1. Germline trimming cut 3 bases from V and 5 bases from J; bases unmatched to any gene: 8. Germline V gene sequence: CDR1 KGHSH, CDR2 LQKENI. CDR3 length equals 15 residues. DNA for the CDR3: TGTGCCAGCTCACCCCAGGGGGCCTCTGTGGAGACCCAGTACTTC. Protein sequence: CASSPQGASVETQYF.

This clone was recorded once. As DNA, the CDR3 is TGTGCCAGCAGAACCGGACAGCTTAACTATGGCTACACCTTC. It yields the protein CASRTGQLNYGYTF. The chain has TRBV6-5 and TRBJ1-2; weak D call: TRBD1 (6 bases). The CDR3 loop spans 14 amino acids. V was shortened by 6 bases and J by 1 base, with 12 bases between the two germline ends. Germline CDR1 reads MNHEY; CDR2 reads SVGAGI.

The chain is built from TRBV7-8 and TRBJ2-2; 12 bases agree with TRBD2. Germline-derived CDR1 and CDR2 are SGHVS and FQNEAQ. This CDR3 region has 17 residues. The V segment lost 5 bases and the J segment 4 bases; nucleotides outside the gene matches: 8. The CDR3 region has the DNA TGTGCCAGCAGCATACGACTAGCGGGAGTGAGCACCGGGGAGCTGTTTTTT. Protein: CASSIRLAGVSTGELFF.

The chain has TRBV4-3 and TRBJ1-1; a weak D match, TRBD1 (5 bases). The V end lost 0 bases, the J end lost 3 bases, and 11 bases lay between the germline ends. The germline CDR1 and CDR2 sequences are LGHNA and YSLEER. There are 15 residues in the CDR3. CDR3 nucleotide sequence: TGCGCCAGCAGCCAAGATGGTGGAGGGGACACTGAAGCTTTCTTT. Amino acid sequence: CASSQDGGGDTEAFF.

The chain employs TRBV13 and TRBJ2-1, with TRBD1 matching 8 bases. Per germline, CDR1 PRHDT and CDR2 FYEKMQ (reference sequence). The CDR3 is 13 amino acids. The junction had 4 bases not matched to a gene; V was cut back by 5 bases and J by 7 bases. CDR3 amino acids: CASSPDRANEQFF. In DNA, the CDR3 is TGTGCCAGCAGCCCGGACAGGGCTAATGAGCAGTTCTTC.

This chain uses TRBV7-2 with TRBJ2-2; TRBD2 aligns across 9 bases. The V gene's germline CDR1 is SGHTA and CDR2 FQGNSA. Unmatched junction bases numbered 10, after V lost 4 bases and J lost 1 base. The CDR3 totals 18 residues. CDR3 coding DNA: TGTGCCAGCAGCTCCAGGTGGCGGGGGGGCCAGAACACCGGGGAGCTGTTTTTT. Residues: CASSSRWRGGQNTGELFF.

The chain employs TRBV27 and TRBJ1-2, with D possibly matching TRBD1 (6 bases). Germline CDR1 reads MNHEY; CDR2 reads SMNVEV (reference sequence). The CDR3 has 14 residues. V was pared by 3 bases and J by 7 bases, with 15 bases between. The CDR3, as DNA: TGTGCCAGCAGTTTTTCTGCAGGGGCGGGTGGCTACACCTTC. Encoded protein: CASSFSAGAGGYTF.

Here the CDR3 reads CASSLGPLSSYNEQFF. CDR3 coding DNA: TGTGCCAGCAGCTTAGGCCCCCTGAGCTCCTACAATGAGCAGTTCTTC. The gene calls are TRBV7-2 and TRBJ2-1; D is uncertain. Between the trimmed V and J ends, which lost 1 base and 0 bases, there was a span of 10 bases. This CDR3 is 16 amino acids long. Germline CDR1 is SGHTA and CDR2 is FQGNSA.

CDR3 sequence reads: CASSLGRTGEGYGYTF. The CDR3 DNA is TGTGCCAGCAGCTTAGGACGGACAGGGGAGGGCTATGGCTACACCTTC. The gene calls are TRBV7-2 and TRBJ1-2; TRBD1 agrees at 9 bases. J gave up 4 bases and V 1 base, and 7 bases lay outside the gene matches. CDR1 is SGHTA, CDR2 FQGNSA, per germline. This CDR3 region has 16 residues.

The V and J genes are TRBV9 and TRBJ2-7; 12 nucleotides agree with TRBD2. J was trimmed by 4 bases and V by 3 bases; bases with no gene match: 5. CDR3 size: 15 residues. The germline CDR1 and CDR2 sequences are SGDLS and YYNGEE. The CDR3 DNA reads as TGTGCCAGCAGCGCCGGGACTAGCGGGTTGTACGAGCAGTACTTC. It translates to CASSAGTSGLYEQYF. The whole variable domain, filled in from reference TRBV9 and TRBJ2-7, reads DSGVTQTPKHLITATGQRVTLRCSPRSGDLSVYWYQQSLDQGLQFLIQYYNGEERAKGNILERFSAQQFPDLHSELNLSSLELGDSALYFCASSAGTSGLYEQYFGPGTRLTVT.

This chain joins TRBV28 and TRBJ1-2; possible D gene TRBD1, 5 bases. Germline V gives CDR1 MDHEN, CDR2 SYDVKM. The CDR3 contains 16 residues. Trimming shortened V by 1 base and J by 7 bases, and 19 bases separated the two germline ends. The CDR3 DNA reads as TGTGCCAGCAGTTTATTGGCCCTAACGACAGATCCTGGCTACACCTTC. Its protein is CASSLLALTTDPGYTF.